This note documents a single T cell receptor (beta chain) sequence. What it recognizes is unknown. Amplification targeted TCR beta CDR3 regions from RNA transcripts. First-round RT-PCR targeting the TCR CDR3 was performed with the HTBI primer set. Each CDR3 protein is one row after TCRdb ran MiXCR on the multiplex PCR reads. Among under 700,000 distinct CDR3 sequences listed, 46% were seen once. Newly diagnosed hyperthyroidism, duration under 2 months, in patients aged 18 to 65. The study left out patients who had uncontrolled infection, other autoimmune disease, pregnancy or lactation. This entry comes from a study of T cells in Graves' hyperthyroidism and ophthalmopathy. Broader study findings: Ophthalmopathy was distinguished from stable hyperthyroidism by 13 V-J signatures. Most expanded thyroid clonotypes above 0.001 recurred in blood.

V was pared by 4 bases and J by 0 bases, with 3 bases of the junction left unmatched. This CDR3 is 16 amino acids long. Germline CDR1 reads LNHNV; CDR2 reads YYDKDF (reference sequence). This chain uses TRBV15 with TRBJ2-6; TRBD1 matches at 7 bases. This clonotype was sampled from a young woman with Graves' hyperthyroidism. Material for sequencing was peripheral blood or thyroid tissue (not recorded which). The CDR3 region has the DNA TGTGCCACCAGCAACCGACAGGGCTCTGGGGCCAACGTCCTGACTTTC. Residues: CATSNRQGSGANVLTF.